A selection of T cell receptor beta chains follows, all from one sample in a study of molecular identifiers for immune sequencing clone quantification. TCRdb re-called the PCR reads with MiXCR, one entry per CDR3 protein. Counted here are around 470,000 distinct CDR3 sequences, about 20% occurring once; the ten biggest clones make up 0.7% to 1%. Sequencing was done on a sample of naive CD8+ T cells from blood, with Jurkat cell RNA spiked in. Receptors were obtained from a human donor in good health. Some libraries in this study had Jurkat cell RNA spiked in. Each CDR3 is given with its conserved first and last residue. Clone sizes are given selectively: once, few, many, or a class where the clone is expanded.

CASSLGTEGLGETQYF NA TRBV7-8 16
CASSVGTGLREQYF few TRBV9 14
CASSPRPAVNTGELFF many TRBV14 16
CSARGADSVPSGANVLTF NA TRBV20-1 18
CASSDVLAGSQETQYF many TRBV27 16
CASSYVSSGELFF NA TRBV6-5 13
CSPRGQGYTDTQYF many TRBV29-1 14
CASSPGGGDTEAFF many TRBV28 14
CASSLMSSGRHEQYF many TRBV28 15
CSVVPANTGELFF many TRBV29-1 13
CASSPSMGLVDEQFF NA TRBV7-9 15
CASSNRYDRFPTGELFF few TRBV19 17
CASSYSSWGYEQFF many TRBV6-5 14
CASSPKEGQGGTETFF NA TRBV7-9 16
CASREGTVNSPLHF few TRBV12-3/TRBV12-4 14
CSAVLEVADTQYF few TRBV20-1 13
CGETDDVGYTEAFF NA TRBV20-1 14
CASSLGGLTGELFF many TRBV13 14
CATSDPTQSQETQYF few TRBV24-1 15
CASSPPGTSGRYEQYF NA TRBV7-6 16
CATSGDGRLAGELSSTDTQYF NA TRBV15 21
CSIRGYGSYNEQFF NA TRBV29-1 14
CSVDVIGDYGYTF many TRBV29-1 13
CASSLQGDSQPQHF many TRBV5-1 14
CSASDFSGDTQYF NA TRBV20-1 13
CASSRQGGDSPLHF NA TRBV13 14
CASSQATTDTQYF many TRBV4-3 13
CSVVPRDEGEQYF many TRBV29-1 13
CSAVGQNQETQYF NA TRBV20-1 13
CASSYRVGPNYGYTF NA TRBV5-3 15
CASSPQLAANTGELFF NA TRBV7-9 16
CASSPQSTDTQYF many TRBV9 13
CASSSLAGGPIGTDTQYF once TRBV5-6 18
CASSLGRGSYNEQFF many TRBV12-3/TRBV12-4 15
CASSPGQRSYNSPLHF many TRBV19 16
CASSLYGGDTQYF many TRBV7-2 13
CASSWSGPNEKLFF NA TRBV7-9 14
CASSDGTGTGTDTQYF many TRBV7-9 16
CSARDYTTGTSYEQYF NA TRBV20-1 16
CSASGGASGDTQYF many TRBV20-1 14
CASRGDLTDTQYF few TRBV2 13
CAWQAPTGSSYEQYF many TRBV30 15
CASSPMGYEQYF many TRBV7-6 12
CASSFPGVGEQYF many TRBV7-9 13
CASSRGKGDRAHYVGQYF once TRBV4-3 18
CAISDDPGTGKLFF NA TRBV10-3 14